Here is one TCR beta chain with its context. The antigen is not known. CDR3 length: 15 residues. Germline lookup yields CDR1 SGHNT and CDR2 YENEEA. V shed 0 bases and J shed 0 bases, with 6 bases lying between them. The PCR ran on 60 Vbeta and 13 Jbeta primers. Clones were sequenced by immunoSEQ multiplex PCR, and TCRdb holds only the in-frame ones, with some missing. The table has approximately 160,000 clones, 64% seen once. This specimen belongs to a study of cytomegalovirus exposure and HLA in healthy donors. Study observations and caveats: Later analysis identified a missense DCLRE1C variant that was linked to TCR beta V- and J-gene trimming.

The source of this sequence is a woman in her 30s in good health and CMV-seropositive. The sample was PBMCs. The V call is TRBV11-3, the J call TRBJ2-1; D not certain. The CDR3 coding sequence is TGTGCCAGCAGCTTAGACCTTTACTCCTACAATGAGCAGTTCTTC. It translates to CASSLDLYSYNEQFF.